Sequencing of this T cell receptor beta chain was carried out in a study of T cell repertoires in cytomegalovirus infection. Study-level information: From public TCR beta signatures came an indication of both CMV infection and matching HLA type.

Many counts were recorded for this clonotype. Its antigen is not known. TCRdb called the reads again in MiXCR, with one record for every CDR3 protein. The table lists about 360,000 distinct CDR3 sequences, around a sixth of them singletons, with around 10% in the top ten. V was clipped by 4 bases and J by 4 bases; unmatched bases: 5. This CDR3 is 15 amino acids long. Study-wide results and caveats: Dominating the ex vivo response were HLA-C-restricted CMV-specific TCR beta clonotypes. The cumulative frequency of public TCR beta families distinguished individuals who carried CMV together with the relevant HLA.

The sequence came from a human donor in good health (CMV status not recorded). Some clones in this sample may be carry-over from other donors' samples. This sequence joins TRBV12-3 or TRBV12-4 and TRBJ1-5; 9 bases fit TRBD1. Sequenced sample: PBMCs. The CDR3 here is CASSSRQGGNQPQHF. The CDR3 DNA reads TGTGCCAGCAGTTCCCGACAGGGGGGGAATCAGCCCCAGCATTTT.